The entry below describes one T cell receptor beta chain. The data were taken from a study of blood T cell repertoires in COVID-19. Whole-study context: COVID-19 samples collected from the United States, Italy and Spain covered acute and convalescent phases. PBMCs, B-cell-depleted T cells, or T cells were the source of the cDNA or gDNA that made up the material.

In the source study's methods: Estimates of nucleated cell counts were drawn from the amplification of reference gene primers. The assay was immunoSEQ multiplex PCR, and TCRdb's table has in-frame clones only and misses some. V and J calls and clone size come straight from that table; D and trimming were deduced from the DNA. The sample has about 66,000 clones; 89% are singletons. Deletions cut 3 bases from V and 8 bases from J, with 10 bases between. CDR3 length: 12 amino acids. Germline V lookup: CDR1 GTSNPN, CDR2 SVGIG (reference sequence). The rearrangement links TRBV30 to TRBJ1-4; D uncertain. This TCR derives from a man in his sixties with acute or convalescent COVID-19. The sequenced sample was peripheral blood. CDR3 sequence reads: CAWSDNSEKLFF. The DNA of the CDR3 is TGTGCCTGGAGCGATAACAGCGAAAAACTGTTTTTT.